The 22 T cell receptor beta chains listed next were all sequenced from one sample in a study of tumor-infiltrating lymphocytes in primary liver carcinoma. In addition to blood RNA drawn from unsorted whole blood, germline DNA was extracted. From about 0.45 ug total RNA, TCR beta cDNA was generated with a primer in the constant region. Investigators got TCR beta libraries out of three nested multiplex PCR rounds, done with slightly modified ARM-PCR. Primers for the first two PCR rounds were TRBV1-TRBV30 forward primers and a C-beta reverse primer (around 10 cycles per round). TCRdb re-called the multiplex PCR reads through MiXCR, storing one row per CDR3 protein. The sample shows about 310,000 distinct CDR3 sequences, roughly three fifths of them seen only once. The specimen sequenced was peripheral blood. All receptors derive from a woman younger than 45 with primary liver carcinoma and hepatitis B virus infection.

The chain has TRBV4-1 and TRBJ2-5; a weak D match, TRBD1 (5 bases). Germline lookup yields CDR1 MGHRA and CDR2 YSYEKL. This CDR3 is built from 15 residues. V shed 1 base and J shed 2 bases, with 11 bases lying between them. The CDR3 region has the DNA TGCGCCAGCAGCCAAGTCCCAGGGCTACAAGAGACCCAGTACTTC. The encoded protein is CASSQVPGLQETQYF.

This clonotype was recorded a few times. The rearrangement links TRBV12-3 or TRBV12-4 to TRBJ2-7, with 9 bases identical to TRBD1. The CDR3 consists of 14 residues. Germline trimming cut 5 bases from V and 6 bases from J; bases unmatched to any gene: 8. CDR3 nucleotide sequence: TGTGCCAGCAGTCCAACAGGGGGCGCGTCCGAGCAGTACTTC. Amino acid sequence: CASSPTGGASEQYF.

Comment on this clonotype: A much larger clone sits a single nucleotide away, making a read error possible. The rearrangement links TRBV6-1 to TRBJ1-5; D is possibly TRBD1 (5 bases). This CDR3 contains 14 residues. Germline V gene lookup returns CDR1 MNHNS and CDR2 SASEGT. The CDR3 nucleotides read TGTGCCTCGGAGTCAGGGCAGGGCGATCAGCTCCAGCATTTT. It codes for CASESGQGDQLQHF.

In this sample, this clonotype turned up many times. The rearrangement joins TRBV6-5 to TRBJ2-7; possible D gene TRBD1, 5 bases. Germline lookup yields CDR1 MNHEY and CDR2 SVGAGI. Deletions cut 10 bases from V and 3 bases from J, with 16 bases between. The CDR3 contains 13 residues. CDR3 in DNA: TGTGCCACCCAATCGACAGAGCTCTACGAGCAGTACTTC. Amino acid sequence: CATQSTELYEQYF.

As concerns this clonotype: Germline and junction disagree at one end, which may indicate a read error. The rearrangement joins TRBV12-3 or TRBV12-4 to TRBJ2-1; the D call may be TRBD1 or TRBD2 (5 bases each). The CDR3 covers 15 residues. The CDR3 DNA reads as TGCGCCAGCAGCCGGTCCGGGACCAGCGGACTTGAGCAGTTCTTC. This gives the protein CASSRSGTSGLEQFF.

Comment on this clonotype: It is likely a read error, because the conserved phenylalanine at the end of the CDR3 is missing. The chain recombines TRBV7-8 with TRBJ2-5; D perhaps matches TRBD2 (6 bases). The germline V and J ends were trimmed by 5 bases and 2 bases, with 18 bases remaining between them. The CDR3 consists of 16 residues. Germline assignment: CDR1 SGHVS and CDR2 FQNEAQ. The CDR3 sequence is CASSLGLVVDQETQYL. CDR3 coding DNA: TGTGCCAGCAGCCTGGGACTGGTAGTAGATCAAGAGACCCAGTACTTA.

The chain links TRBV6-5 to TRBJ2-3; TRBD2 agrees at 8 bases. The CDR3 loop spans 16 amino acids. Germline assignment: CDR1 MNHEY and CDR2 SVGAGI. Trimming took 4 bases from V and 3 from J; bases not matched to a gene: 9. The CDR3 sequence is CASSSLLGGGTDTQYF. DNA of the CDR3: TGTGCCAGCAGTTCCCTCCTCGGGGGGGGAACAGATACGCAGTATTTT.

About this clonotype: The junction does not match germline at one end; this may be a read error. The chain joins TRBV12-3 or TRBV12-4 to TRBJ2-7; D is perhaps TRBD2 (5 bases). The CDR3 covers 15 residues. The CDR3 loop is CAGSLGRSGSYEQYF. The DNA for the CDR3 is TGTGCCGGCAGTTTAGGACGGAGCGGCTCCTACGAGCAGTACTTC.

The V call is TRBV6-2 or TRBV6-3, the J call TRBJ2-2, with 7 positions matching TRBD2. Germline trimming cut 6 bases from V and 9 bases from J; bases unmatched to any gene: 19. CDR1 is MNHEY, CDR2 SVGEGT, per germline. This CDR3 is built from 17 residues. The CDR3 DNA follows: TGTGCCAGCAGACCAGTCGGCGGGAGTCGTTGGACCTGGGAGCTGTTTTTT. Protein sequence: CASRPVGGSRWTWELFF.

Here the CDR3 DNA reads TGTGCCAGCAGTTACGCGCCGGGTGCCGATCAGTACTTC. As protein: CASSYAPGADQYF. The chain links TRBV6-5 to TRBJ2-7; no reliable D call. The V end lost 2 bases, the J end lost 10 bases, and 15 bases lay between the germline ends. Germline values: CDR1 MNHEY, CDR2 SVGAGI. This CDR3 is built from 13 residues.

This clonotype has only one observation. Its ends do not fully match the called genes, so a read error is possible. This rearrangement joins TRBV5-6 to TRBJ2-3; 12 bases agree with TRBD2. The CDR3 is 16 amino acids. Germline V gene lookup returns CDR1 SGHDT and CDR2 YYEEEE. CDR3 amino acids: CASSSLGLAGTDTQYF. The CDR3 nucleotides read TGTGCCAGCAGCTCTTTGGGACTAGCGGGCACTGATACGCAGTATTTT.

This clonotype is a singleton in its sample. One end of the junction fails to match germline, which may point to a read error. The J gene is TRBJ1-3, the V gene TRBV10-3; D not resolved. The CDR3 totals 15 residues. CDR1 is ENHRY and CDR2 is SYGVKD in the germline V gene. The CDR3 DNA is TGTACCATCAGTGATCAACTAACCTCTGGAAACACCATATATTTT. This gives the protein CTISDQLTSGNTIYF.

A word on this clonotype: The junction and the germline gene differ at one end; a read error may be behind it. The rearrangement uses TRBV7-9 and TRBJ1-1, with a possible D match to TRBD1 (6 bases). Germline V lookup: CDR1 SEHNR, CDR2 FQNEAQ (reference sequence). The CDR3 is made up of 17 amino acids. CDR3 bases: TGTGCCAGCAGCTTAGGGTTTATGGACAGCACGAGGGCTGAAACTTTCTTT. The encoded protein is CASSLGFMDSTRAETFF. Drawing the rest from reference TRBV7-9 and TRBJ1-1, the complete variable domain is DTGVSQNPRHKITKRGQNVTFRCDPISEHNRLYWYRQTLGQGPEFLTYFQNEAQLEKSRLLSDRFSAERPKGSFSTLEIQRTEQGDSAMYLCASSLGFMDSTRAETFFGQGTRLTVV.

V is TRBV7-9 and J is TRBJ1-1, with D perhaps matching TRBD1 (5 bases). CDR3 length equals 14 residues. Trimming cost V 2 bases and J 4 bases, with 11 bases left between them. Germline V gene lookup returns CDR1 SEHNR and CDR2 FQNEAQ (reference sequence). CDR3 in DNA: TGTGCCAGCAGCTTAACTGCAGGGTTCACTGAAGCTTTCTTT. Translation: CASSLTAGFTEAFF. The whole variable domain, remainder taken from reference TRBV7-9 and TRBJ1-1, is DTGVSQNPRHKITKRGQNVTFRCDPISEHNRLYWYRQTLGQGPEFLTYFQNEAQLEKSRLLSDRFSAERPKGSFSTLEIQRTEQGDSAMYLCASSLTAGFTEAFFGQGTRLTVV.

The chain couples TRBV6-2 or TRBV6-3 to TRBJ2-1; 11 bases are a match to TRBD2. CDR1 is MNHEY, CDR2 SVGEGT, per germline. The CDR3 is made up of 18 amino acids. Trimming removed 7 bases from V and 4 bases from J; junction bases left unmatched: 15. The CDR3 is CASTPGLAAQAMYNEQFF. The CDR3 nucleotides are TGTGCCAGCACCCCGGGACTAGCGGCCCAGGCTATGTACAATGAGCAGTTCTTC.

The chain links TRBV11-2 to TRBJ1-5; no firm D call. TRBJ2-3 matches the DNA end more closely, so the J call is doubtful. Looked up from germline, CDR1 is SGHAT and CDR2 is FQNNGV. CDR3 length: 13 amino acids. The CDR3 protein is CASSSGTNQPQYF. CDR3 DNA sequence: TGTGCCAGCAGCTCGGGTACTAATCAGCCCCAGTATTTT.

The table lists this clonotype with many counts. The chain combines TRBV29-1 with TRBJ1-4; 7 bases map to TRBD1. J lost 4 bases, V lost 4 bases, and 6 bases had no gene match. The CDR3 runs 14 residues. Germline CDR1 and CDR2: SQVTM and ANQGSEA. The DNA of the CDR3 is TGCAGCGTTGCTCGACAGGGCCTTAATGAAAAACTGTTTTTT. This gives the protein CSVARQGLNEKLFF.

J is TRBJ2-2 and V is TRBV5-4, with a weak D call TRBD1 (6 bases). Germline assignment: CDR1 SGHNT and CDR2 YYREEE (reference sequence). This CDR3 has 14 amino acids. The CDR3 sequence: CASRLGGDTGELFF. The CDR3 region has the DNA TGTGCGAGCCGGTTAGGGGGTGACACCGGGGAGCTGTTTTTT. Full variable domain (remainder filled in from reference TRBV5-4 and TRBJ2-2): ETGVTQSPTHLIKTRGQQVTLRCSSQSGHNTVSWYQQALGQGPQFIFQYYREEENGRGNFPPRFSGLQFPNYSSELNVNALELDDSALYLCASRLGGDTGELFFGEGSRLTVL.

V usage is TRBV6-5 and J usage is TRBJ2-3; tentatively, D is TRBD2 (6 bases). Germline CDR1 and CDR2: MNHEY and SVGAGI. Trimming left V 3 bases short and J 5 bases short, with 12 bases between. This CDR3 is built from 14 residues. The CDR3 region is CASSYSGFIDTQYF. The CDR3 DNA reads TGTGCCAGCAGTTATAGCGGATTCATAGATACGCAGTATTTT.

This clonotype has at least ten counts. The chain employs TRBV12-3 or TRBV12-4 and TRBJ2-3; tentative D call: TRBD2 (6 bases). The CDR3 contains 15 residues. The V and J ends lost 3 bases and 3 bases respectively, with 13 bases between them. CDR3 coding DNA: TGTGCCAGCAGTTTTGTTAGCGGAGGTACAGATACGCAGTATTTT. This translates into CASSFVSGGTDTQYF.

This clonotype was picked up one time. This chain joins TRBV4-2 and TRBJ2-7, with D perhaps TRBD2 (5 bases). V lost 2 bases, J lost 0 bases, and 20 bases lay in between. CDR1 is LGHNA, CDR2 YNFKEQ, per germline. The CDR3 runs to 18 residues. Written as DNA, the CDR3 is TGTGCCAGCAGCCAATTTCGCGTCCTTAGCGCCGTCTCCTACGAGCAGTACTTC. Translating gives CASSQFRVLSAVSYEQYF.

J is TRBJ1-1 and V is TRBV5-6; 7 bases map to TRBD1. The germline CDR1 and CDR2 sequences are SGHDT and YYEEEE. With V trimmed by 1 base and J by 3 bases, 12 bases remained unmatched. CDR3 length equals 17 residues. The CDR3 coding sequence is TGTGCCAGCAGCTTGCGAGTACTCCAGGGGGTTCACACTGAAGCTTTCTTT. This gives the protein CASSLRVLQGVHTEAFF.